This T cell receptor (beta chain) derives from a study of CD8 T cells in ankylosing spondylitis. General observations from the study: The study looked at matched synovial fluid samples from ankylosing spondylitis patients. Disease-linked clones were reported to be significantly enriched there. About 8 highly homologous variants made up a TCR beta motif, and this motif appeared characteristic of ankylosing spondylitis blood.

TCRdb re-derived calls from the 5' RACE reads in MiXCR, one entry per CDR3 protein. The sample carries 670,000 or so distinct CDR3 sequences, under 20% recorded once. A word on this clonotype: Its antigen is currently unknown.

The sample was blood, either unsorted or a sorted T cell fraction (not recorded which). The source is a male donor with ankylosing spondylitis.

CDR3 residues: CASSVGVASNEQFF. CDR3 DNA: TGTGCCAGCAGTGTGGGGGTGGCATCCAATGAGCAGTTCTTC. The V gene is TRBV2, the J gene TRBJ2-1; D is possibly TRBD1 or TRBD2 (5 bases each). V lost 4 bases and J 6 bases, leaving 13 bases between the germline ends. CDR3 length equals 14 residues. CDR1 and CDR2 (germline): SNHLY, FYNNEI.